These 26 T cell receptor beta chains originate from one sample sequenced in a study of blood T cell repertoires in COVID-19. Using immunoSEQ multiplex PCR, the repertoire was profiled, and TCRdb retains in-frame clones only, with some absent. The data hold some 52,000 clones, with about 92% observed a single time. The sequenced sample was peripheral blood. The receptors derive from a human donor in a cohort sampled during active COVID-19.

V and J are TRBV28 and TRBJ2-3; TRBD1 might be the D (6 bases). The CDR3 spans 17 residues. The germline gives CDR1 MDHEN, CDR2 SYDVKM. The V end lost 0 bases, the J end lost 6 bases, and 19 bases lay between the germline ends. The CDR3 region is CASSLWGAGVTRDTQYF. The CDR3 region has the DNA TGTGCCAGCAGTTTATGGGGGGCCGGAGTCACTAGGGATACGCAGTATTTT.

The chain carries TRBV5-1 and TRBJ2-3; tentative D call: TRBD1 (5 bases). This CDR3 comprises 17 residues. The germline CDR1 and CDR2 sequences are SGHRS and YFSETQ. The ends were cut back, 0 bases at V and 0 bases at J, with 14 bases in the middle. For the CDR3, the DNA is TGCGCCAGCAGCTTGGCTCCTTTGGGGCCTAGCACAGATACGCAGTATTTT. It specifies CASSLAPLGPSTDTQYF.

V usage is TRBV18 and J usage is TRBJ1-1; D is possibly TRBD1 (5 bases). The CDR3 is 15 residues long. Trimming removed 1 base at V and 6 bases at J, with 15 bases between. Germline V gene data show CDR1 as KGHSH and CDR2 as LQKENI. The CDR3 DNA is TGTGCCAGCTCACCACTAGGGAGGGGTGGGGCTGAAGCTTTCTTT. It yields the protein CASSPLGRGGAEAFF.

The rearrangement uses TRBV29-1 and TRBJ2-7; a weak D match, TRBD1 (5 bases). The CDR3 totals 13 residues. The germline CDR1 and CDR2 sequences are SQVTM and ANQGSEA. Trimming took off 6 bases at V and 0 bases at J, with 12 bases between the two ends. DNA of the CDR3: TGCAGCGTGGACCAGGGAAACTCCTACGAGCAGTACTTC. Translation gives CSVDQGNSYEQYF.

V and J are TRBV5-1 and TRBJ2-1, with 12 bases aligning to TRBD2. Germline V gives CDR1 SGHRS, CDR2 YFSETQ. The CDR3 spans 16 residues. Unmatched junction bases numbered 8, after V lost 4 bases and J lost 6 bases. The CDR3 bases are TGCGCCAGCAGCGAGCTAGCGGGAGGGCCGGGCAATGAGCAGTTCTTC. It encodes CASSELAGGPGNEQFF.

The V gene is TRBV6-5, the J gene TRBJ1-1; D is possibly TRBD1 (6 bases). The CDR3 extends over 14 amino acids. V lost 6 bases to trimming and J lost 5 bases, with 16 bases between them. Germline V gene sequence: CDR1 MNHEY, CDR2 SVGAGI. This CDR3 reads CASRGDRLGTEAFF. The DNA of the CDR3 is TGTGCCAGCAGGGGTGACAGGCTGGGGACTGAAGCTTTCTTT.

In its sample, this clone was seen once. This rearrangement joins TRBV30 to TRBJ1-2; D uncertain. Germline lookup yields CDR1 GTSNPN and CDR2 SVGIG (reference sequence). V was clipped by 3 bases and J by 8 bases, with 13 bases between them. This CDR3 contains 12 residues. The CDR3 nucleotides are TGTGCCTGGAGGTCGGGATCGCTAGGCTACACCTTC. Its protein product is CAWRSGSLGYTF.

This sequence joins TRBV7-3 and TRBJ1-6; 9 nucleotides line up with TRBD1. This CDR3 spans 14 amino acids. Germline V gives CDR1 SGHTA, CDR2 FQGTGA. J was trimmed by 14 bases and V by 5 bases; bases with no gene match: 10. CDR3 sequence: CASSPTGGRSTLHF. The CDR3 nucleotides are TGTGCCAGCAGCCCGACAGGGGGAAGGAGTACCCTCCACTTT.

This rearrangement joins TRBV5-6 to TRBJ2-1; 9 nucleotides align to TRBD2. V was clipped by 1 base and J by 9 bases; unmatched bases: 14. In germline, CDR1 is SGHDT, CDR2 YYEEEE. The CDR3 runs 17 residues. This chain's CDR3 is CASSLQQGLAGFGEQFF. In nucleotides, the CDR3 is TGTGCCAGCAGCTTGCAGCAGGGGCTAGCGGGATTCGGTGAGCAGTTCTTC.

The chain links TRBV6-1 to TRBJ2-6; perhaps TRBD2 as D (6 bases). The CDR3 is made up of 17 amino acids. Trimming shortened V by 4 bases and J by 0 bases, and 13 bases separated the two germline ends. Looked up from germline, CDR1 is MNHNS and CDR2 is SASEGT. This CDR3 is CASSGAGLISGANVLTF. The CDR3 bases are TGTGCCAGCAGTGGAGCGGGCCTAATCTCTGGGGCCAACGTCCTGACTTTC.

The rearrangement links TRBV9 to TRBJ1-6; D might be TRBD1 (5 bases). Between the trimmed V and J ends, which lost 0 bases and 14 bases, there was a span of 9 bases. The germline V gene encodes CDR1 SGDLS and CDR2 YYNGEE. This CDR3 has 12 amino acids. CDR3 amino acids: CASSVGGGTLHF. The CDR3 nucleotides read TGTGCCAGCAGCGTAGGGGGGGGAACCCTCCACTTT.

This chain connects TRBV5-6 to TRBJ1-1; D is undetermined. The CDR3 totals 14 residues. V lost 0 bases to trimming and J lost 7 bases, with 13 bases between them. CDR1 and CDR2 from the germline V gene are SGHDT and YYEEEE. Written as DNA, the CDR3 is TGTGCCAGCAGCTTGGTGGCGCGACGGGGTGAAGCTTTCTTT. It yields the protein CASSLVARRGEAFF.

The J gene is TRBJ1-3, the V gene TRBV28; unclear D gene. V shed 3 bases and J shed 0 bases, with 15 bases lying between them. CDR1 is MDHEN, CDR2 SYDVKM, per germline. This CDR3 is 17 amino acids long. CDR3: CASSLLLGGNSGNTIYF. The CDR3 region has the DNA TGTGCCAGCAGTTTGTTGCTGGGAGGCAACTCTGGAAACACCATATATTTT.

This clone was observed once. The chain links TRBV6-5 to TRBJ2-1; D gene uncertain. Between the trimmed V and J ends, which lost 6 bases and 0 bases, there was a span of 9 bases. Germline lookup yields CDR1 MNHEY and CDR2 SVGAGI. The CDR3 length is 14 residues. For the CDR3, the DNA is TGTGCCAGCAGAACAGACATCTCCTACAATGAGCAGTTCTTC. It encodes CASRTDISYNEQFF.

About this clone itself: One junction end disagrees with the germline gene, perhaps due to a read error. This chain connects TRBV7-7 to TRBJ2-7; 7 bases match TRBD1. Germline V lookup: CDR1 SSHAT, CDR2 FNYEAQ (reference sequence). This CDR3 is 19 amino acids long. DNA for the CDR3: TGTGCTAGCAGCCCAGGGACAGCGAGTAAAAAAGGGAGCTCCTACGAGCAGTACTTC. Encoded protein: CASSPGTASKKGSSYEQYF.

The chain is built from TRBV27 and TRBJ2-1; TRBD2 agrees at 7 bases. The CDR3 sequence is 15 residues long. The trim removed 5 bases at V and 7 bases at J, leaving 11 bases unmatched. Germline V CDR1 and CDR2: MNHEY, SMNVEV (reference sequence). Written as DNA, the CDR3 is TGTGCCAGCAGTAGGACTAGTGGATCCCTAAATGAGCAGTTCTTC. It codes for CASSRTSGSLNEQFF.

This clone turned up a few times. CDR3: CASSLAELAGSSYEQYF. The CDR3 coding sequence is TGTGCCAGCAGCTTGGCCGAACTAGCGGGGAGCTCCTACGAGCAGTACTTC. This chain links TRBV5-8 with TRBJ2-7; 10 nucleotides agree with TRBD2. The CDR3 has 17 residues. The ends lost 0 bases at V and 0 bases at J; junction bases unmatched: 6. Looked up from germline, CDR1 is SGHTS and CDR2 is YDEGEE. The full variable domain, completed using reference TRBV5-8 and TRBJ2-7, is EAGVTQSPTHLIKTRGQQATLRCSPISGHTSVYWYQQALGLGLQFLLWYDEGEERNRGNFPPRFSGRQFPNYSSELNVNALELEDSALYLCASSLAELAGSSYEQYFGPGTRLTVT.

The chain employs TRBV14 and TRBJ2-1, with a weak D call TRBD2 (6 bases). The V and J ends lost 1 base and 0 bases respectively, with 10 bases between them. This CDR3 has 16 residues. Germline-derived CDR1 and CDR2 are SGHDN and FVKESK. CDR3 bases: TGTGCCAGCAGCCAAGGGCGGGATAGCTCCTACAATGAGCAGTTCTTC. Translation gives CASSQGRDSSYNEQFF. The entire variable domain, with the rest obtained from reference TRBV14 and TRBJ2-1, is as follows: EAGVTQFPSHSVIEKGQTVTLRCDPISGHDNLYWYRRVMGKEIKFLLHFVKESKQDESGMPNNRFLAERTGGTYSTLKVQPAELEDSGVYFCASSQGRDSSYNEQFFGPGTRLTVL.

In its sample, this clone was seen once. V gene TRBV6-5 combines with J gene TRBJ2-1; the match to TRBD2 covers 10 bases. The V gene end was trimmed by 0 bases and the J gene end by 8 bases; junction bases not matched to a gene: 7. Germline values: CDR1 MNHEY, CDR2 SVGAGI. CDR3 length: 16 amino acids. Here the CDR3 reads CASSYSRVAGGDEQFF. CDR3 bases: TGTGCCAGCAGTTACTCGAGGGTAGCGGGAGGTGATGAGCAGTTCTTC.

V gene TRBV5-4 combines with J gene TRBJ2-5, with 8 bases fitting TRBD1. Germline V gives CDR1 SGHNT, CDR2 YYREEE (reference sequence). The junction had 3 bases not matched to a gene; V was cut back by 4 bases and J by 4 bases. The CDR3 spans 13 residues. CDR3 DNA sequence: TGTGCCAGCAGCGCCGACAGGGGAGAGACCCAGTACTTC. Amino acid sequence: CASSADRGETQYF. Combining the CDR3 with reference TRBV5-4 and TRBJ2-5 gives the whole variable domain ETGVTQSPTHLIKTRGQQVTLRCSSQSGHNTVSWYQQALGQGPQFIFQYYREEENGRGNFPPRFSGLQFPNYSSELNVNALELDDSALYLCASSADRGETQYFGPGTRLLVL.

V usage is TRBV29-1 and J usage is TRBJ2-7; 7 bases fit TRBD1. V shed 5 bases, J shed 3 bases, and the junction held 10 bases outside the gene matches. The CDR3 extends over 14 amino acids. Germline CDR1 SQVTM, CDR2 ANQGSEA. CDR3 in amino acids: CSVSGQDSYYEQYF. Here the CDR3 DNA reads TGCAGCGTTAGTGGACAGGACTCCTACTACGAGCAGTACTTC.

This clone was seen only a few times. The genes are TRBV7-9 and TRBJ1-6; D not resolved. The germline gives CDR1 SEHNR, CDR2 FQNEAQ (reference sequence). The CDR3 sequence is 13 residues long. The V gene lost 5 bases and the J gene lost 9 bases, with 11 bases spanning the gap. The CDR3 reads CASSAPPGSPLHF. CDR3 nucleotides: TGTGCCAGCAGCGCCCCTCCGGGTTCACCCCTCCACTTT.

This clone was found once. The chain is built from TRBV21-1 and TRBJ2-7; TRBD2 reflects the table's D call only, with no check against the DNA. TRBV21-1 is tagged as a pseudogene. CDR3 length: 13 residues. The DNA for the CDR3 is TGTGCCAGCAGCAATGGGGGGGCCTACGAGCAGTACTTC. Translating it yields CASSNGGAYEQYF.

The genes are TRBV29-1 and TRBJ2-7; 9 bases match TRBD1. The CDR3 runs 13 residues. Per the germline V gene, CDR1 is SQVTM and CDR2 is ANQGSEA. The J segment lost 5 bases and the V segment lost 6 bases, leaving 8 bases of the junction unmatched. The CDR3 sequence is CSVKQGAWDEQYF. In DNA, the CDR3 is TGCAGCGTCAAACAGGGGGCTTGGGACGAGCAGTACTTC.

The chain's CDR3 is CASRPGGLRSGGELFF. CDR3 nucleotide sequence: TGTGCCAGCAGGCCCGGGGGTCTTAGGAGTGGCGGGGAGCTGTTTTTT. The V and J genes are TRBV2 and TRBJ2-2; D is perhaps TRBD2 (6 bases). Trimming removed 6 bases from V and 7 bases from J, with 21 bases in between. Germline assignment: CDR1 SNHLY and CDR2 FYNNEI. The CDR3 is made up of 16 amino acids.

The chain joins TRBV27 to TRBJ2-2; 11 bases line up with TRBD1. Germline trimming cut 6 bases from V and 7 bases from J; bases unmatched to any gene: 4. Germline CDR1 is MNHEY and CDR2 is SMNVEV (reference sequence). This CDR3 spans 14 amino acids. This CDR3 is CASSGQGAFGELFF. The DNA for the CDR3 is TGTGCCAGCAGCGGACAGGGGGCGTTCGGGGAGCTGTTTTTT.